This record looks at one T cell receptor (beta chain) sequence and its context. The data were obtained in a study of control samples from healthy donors and cancer patients. Trimming left V 5 bases short and J 7 bases short, with 15 bases between. The germline V gene encodes CDR1 MNHEY and CDR2 SVGAGI. The CDR3 covers 14 residues. TCRdb keeps only in-frame clones here, not all; method: immunoSEQ multiplex PCR. Of around 200,000 clones in the sample, just under 95% are singletons; the top ten hold around 1.6%. This receptor was identified in a man between 18 and 35 years old in good health. Sample: blood. The chain uses TRBV6-5 and TRBJ2-4; D may be TRBD1 or TRBD2 (6 bases each). The CDR3 DNA reads TGTGCCAGCAGTAACGGGGGCCTCGGGAACATTCAGTACTTC. Translated, it gives CASSNGGLGNIQYF.